Each of the 7 T cell receptor beta chains below was sequenced from the same sample in a study of blood T cell repertoires in COVID-19. Profiling relied on immunoSEQ multiplex PCR, and the TCRdb table lists in-frame clones only, not all of them. The top ten clones hold about 2.5% of a sample with around 140,000 clones, approximately 90% of them seen once. Sequenced input: peripheral blood. These receptors originate from a human donor with COVID-19, enrolled during active disease. The donor label of this sample is uncertain.

The genes are TRBV20-1 and TRBJ1-5; 8 bases agree with TRBD1. V gave up 4 bases and J gave up 1 base; unmatched junction bases: 3. Germline values: CDR1 DFQATT, CDR2 SNEGSKA (reference sequence). CDR3 length equals 14 residues. This chain's CDR3 is CSATDRGSNQPQHF. Written as DNA, the CDR3 is TGCAGTGCTACTGACAGGGGAAGCAATCAGCCCCAGCATTTT.

The V and J genes are TRBV19 and TRBJ2-7; 9 bases align to TRBD1. The CDR3 is 15 residues long. V was pared by 1 base and J by 5 bases, with 6 bases of the junction left unmatched. The germline V gene has CDR1 LNHDA and CDR2 SQIVND (reference sequence). The DNA of the CDR3 is TGTGCCAGTAGTATAGGGGGGACAGGGACGGACGAGCAGTACTTC. Protein sequence: CASSIGGTGTDEQYF. The full variable domain, its missing parts supplied by reference TRBV19 and TRBJ2-7, is DGGITQSPKYLFRKEGQNVTLSCEQNLNHDAMYWYRQDPGQGLRLIYYSQIVNDFQKGDIAEGYSVSREKKESFPLTVTSAQKNPTAFYLCASSIGGTGTDEQYFGPGTRLTVT.

This chain uses TRBV28 with TRBJ2-7; no clear D gene. The V end lost 6 bases, the J end lost 4 bases, and 16 bases lay between the germline ends. The CDR3 is made up of 14 amino acids. In germline, CDR1 is MDHEN, CDR2 SYDVKM. The chain's CDR3 is CASSQSGFLYEQYF. CDR3 DNA: TGTGCCAGCAGCCAGTCAGGCTTCCTTTACGAGCAGTACTTC. The full variable domain, completed using reference TRBV28 and TRBJ2-7, is DVKVTQSSRYLVKRTGEKVFLECVQDMDHENMFWYRQDPGLGLRLIYFSYDVKMKEKGDIPEGYSVSREKKERFSLILESASTNQTSMYLCASSQSGFLYEQYFGPGTRLTVT.

J is TRBJ1-4 and V is TRBV19; a weak D match, TRBD1 (5 bases). CDR1 and CDR2 (germline): LNHDA, SQIVND (reference sequence). This CDR3 is 15 amino acids long. Trimming removed 6 bases from V and 4 bases from J, with 15 bases in between. This CDR3 reads CASSPLLGGNEKLFF. The CDR3 DNA follows: TGTGCCAGTAGCCCCCTGTTGGGGGGTAATGAAAAACTGTTTTTT.

Only one count was recorded for this clone. The rearrangement joins TRBV28 to TRBJ2-7; D may be TRBD2 (5 bases). The V end was cut by 5 bases, the J end by 1 base, with 12 bases between. Germline-derived CDR1 and CDR2 are MDHEN and SYDVKM. The CDR3 contains 14 residues. CDR3 coding DNA: TGTGCCAGCAGTCTCTCGAGAGGGTCCTACGAGCAGTACTTC. Translating gives CASSLSRGSYEQYF.

This sequence joins TRBV5-1 and TRBJ2-1, with TRBD2 identical over 14 bases. The CDR3 is made up of 17 amino acids. V dropped 0 bases and J dropped 5; count of bases not matched to a gene: 4. Germline values: CDR1 SGHRS, CDR2 YFSETQ. The CDR3 is CASSLGLAGGPDNEQFF. In nucleotides, the CDR3 is TGCGCCAGCAGCTTGGGACTAGCGGGAGGGCCCGACAATGAGCAGTTCTTC.

This clone came up a few times. The V call is TRBV24-1, the J call TRBJ2-7, with a possible D match to TRBD2 (6 bases). V was pared by 5 bases and J by 2 bases, with 12 bases between. Germline assignment: CDR1 KGHDR and CDR2 SFDVKD. This CDR3 has 14 residues. CDR3 sequence reads: CATSGAGTPYEQYF. In DNA form, the CDR3 reads TGTGCCACCAGTGGAGCCGGGACTCCCTACGAGCAGTACTTC.